This T cell receptor (beta chain) came from a study of blood T cell repertoires in COVID-19. For the study at large: Donors in the United States, Italy and Spain gave samples during acute or convalescent COVID-19. Sample material is recorded as cDNA or gDNA derived from T cells, B-cell-depleted T cells, or PBMCs.

Clones were sequenced by immunoSEQ multiplex PCR, and TCRdb holds only the in-frame ones, with some missing. The sample holds roughly 250,000 clones; roughly 80% are singletons and the top ten take under 15%. Germline V CDR1 and CDR2: SNHLY, FYNNEI. CDR3 size: 12 residues. V gave up 5 bases and J gave up 4 bases, with 9 bases separating them. This rearrangement joins TRBV2 to TRBJ2-7; D gene ambiguous. Material for sequencing was peripheral blood. The sequence was obtained from a woman aged 60 to 75 with active or convalescent COVID-19. The CDR3 spells CASSYSTYEQYF. CDR3 coding DNA: TGTGCCAGCAGTTACTCCACGTACGAGCAGTACTTC.